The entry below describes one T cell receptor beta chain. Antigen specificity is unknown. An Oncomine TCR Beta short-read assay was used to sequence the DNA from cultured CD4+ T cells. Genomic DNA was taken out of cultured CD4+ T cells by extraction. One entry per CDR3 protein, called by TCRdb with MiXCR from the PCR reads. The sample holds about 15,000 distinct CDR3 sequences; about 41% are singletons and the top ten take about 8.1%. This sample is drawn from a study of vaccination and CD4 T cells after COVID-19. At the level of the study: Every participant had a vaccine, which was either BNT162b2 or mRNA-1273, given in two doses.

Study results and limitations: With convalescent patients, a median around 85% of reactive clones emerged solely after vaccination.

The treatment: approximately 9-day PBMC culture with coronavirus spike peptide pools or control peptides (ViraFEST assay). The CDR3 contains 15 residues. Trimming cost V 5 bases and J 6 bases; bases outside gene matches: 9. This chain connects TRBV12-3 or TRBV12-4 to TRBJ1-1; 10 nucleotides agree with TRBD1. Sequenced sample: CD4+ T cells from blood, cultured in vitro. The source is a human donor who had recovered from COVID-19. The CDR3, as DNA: TGTGCCAGCAGTGACAGGGGGCGCGTAATCCCTGAAGCTTTCTTT. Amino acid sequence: CASSDRGRVIPEAFF.